This TCR beta chain is from a study of identical twins' blood T cells. Study outcomes and limitations: Shared environment remains a possible cause of twin similarity. Each donor's most abundant TCRbeta clonotypes shared more CDR3 sequences with her twin than unrelated donors.

TCR cDNA libraries were made from RNA using a previously described, modified protocol. Each TCR cDNA library carried sample-specific barcodes on both ends. Using its own MiXCR run on the 5' RACE reads, TCRdb lists one record per CDR3 protein. The sample carries 400,000 or so distinct CDR3 sequences, 25% to 35% recorded once. Only a few counts were recorded for this clonotype. The antigen remains undetermined. CDR1 and CDR2 from the germline V gene are MGHDK and SYGVNS. Trimming removed 6 bases from V and 5 bases from J, with 14 bases in between. CDR3 length: 14 residues. The rearrangement uses TRBV25-1 and TRBJ2-4, with D tentatively TRBD1 (6 bases). Sequenced input: PBMCs. This clonotype was obtained from a woman aged 18-49 years in good health. CDR3 region: CASSDLNRENIQYF. The CDR3, as DNA: TGTGCCAGCAGCGATCTTAACAGGGAAAACATTCAGTACTTC. The entire variable domain, with the rest obtained from reference TRBV25-1 and TRBJ2-4, is as follows: EADIYQTPRYLVIGTGKKITLECSQTMGHDKMYWYQQDPGMELHLIHYSYGVNSTEKGDLSSESTVSRIRTEHFPLTLESARPSHTSQYLCASSDLNRENIQYFGAGTRLSVL.